This T cell receptor beta chain was obtained from a study of blood T cell repertoires in COVID-19. Overall study: The United States, Italy and Spain supplied acute and convalescent COVID-19 samples. PBMCs, B-cell-depleted T cells, or T cells provided the cDNA or gDNA that made up the material.

In the original workflow: It was from reference gene primer amplification that nucleated cell counts were estimated. Sequencing was performed with immunoSEQ multiplex PCR; in TCRdb, only in-frame clones are kept and a portion is missing. That table gives V, J and clone size, and the DNA gave D and trimming. In the table there are 300,000 to 350,000 clones, 87% of which are singletons. The Seattle patients joined while their infection was active and were tracked longitudinally afterward. Germline V gene data show CDR1 as KGHSH and CDR2 as LQKENI. The CDR3 length is 16 residues. V gave up 6 bases and J gave up 0 bases, with 16 bases separating them.

The source material was peripheral blood. The receptor comes from a woman aged 45-59 years with COVID-19, enrolled during active disease. The chain joins TRBV18 to TRBJ2-3; a possible D gene is TRBD2 (6 bases). This chain's CDR3 is CASSNLLGTSTDTQYF. The DNA for the CDR3 is TGTGCCAGCTCGAACCTGCTGGGGACTAGCACAGATACGCAGTATTTT.